The 28 T cell receptor beta chains below were found in one sample sequenced in a study of blood T cell repertoires in COVID-19. Method: immunoSEQ multiplex PCR; TCRdb's copy keeps in-frame clones and lacks some. The sample yields around 75,000 clones, approximately 80% seen once. Material: peripheral blood. The receptors shown here come from a man aged 50-59 years with COVID-19, enrolled during active disease.

This clone was seen just once. CDR3 loop: CASSSTRDTNSLGEQFF. The CDR3, as DNA: TGTGCCAGCAGCTCAACCCGGGACACGAACAGCCTTGGGGAGCAGTTCTTC. V usage is TRBV5-4 and J usage is TRBJ2-1, with D perhaps TRBD1 (6 bases). V dropped 3 bases and J dropped 10 bases, with 26 bases sitting between them. Germline CDR1 SGHNT, CDR2 YYREEE (reference sequence). The CDR3 covers 17 residues.

This chain links TRBV27 with TRBJ2-4; 10 bases are a match to TRBD1. The CDR3 length is 14 residues. CDR1 and CDR2 from the germline V gene are MNHEY and SMNVEV (reference sequence). J was trimmed by 8 bases and V by 5 bases; bases with no gene match: 6. This CDR3 reads CASSPRDRGDIQYF. CDR3 DNA: TGTGCCAGCAGTCCCCGGGACAGGGGTGACATTCAGTACTTC.

CDR3 sequence: CASSLQRTGGAETQYF. The CDR3 DNA reads as TGTGCCAGCAGTTTACAAAGGACAGGGGGCGCAGAGACCCAGTACTTC. This chain links TRBV27 with TRBJ2-5; 11 bases are shared with TRBD1. V gave up 2 bases and J gave up 4 bases; unmatched junction bases: 6. The CDR3 loop spans 16 amino acids. In germline, CDR1 is MNHEY, CDR2 SMNVEV (reference sequence).

The rearrangement links TRBV2 to TRBJ1-1; D may be TRBD1 (5 bases). Trimming took off 7 bases at V and 5 bases at J, with 17 bases between the two ends. The CDR3 consists of 14 residues. CDR1 is SNHLY, CDR2 FYNNEI, per germline. CDR3: CASNRVGGGTEAFF. CDR3 bases: TGTGCCAGCAACCGGGTCGGTGGGGGGACTGAAGCTTTCTTT.

V gene TRBV6-5 combines with J gene TRBJ1-2; a possible D gene is TRBD1 (6 bases). CDR3 length: 14 residues. Germline V lookup: CDR1 MNHEY, CDR2 SVGAGI. V was pared by 3 bases and J by 2 bases, with 10 bases between. The CDR3 sequence is CASSYVTGNYGYTF. The CDR3 bases are TGTGCCAGCAGTTATGTTACAGGGAACTATGGCTACACCTTC.

This chain links TRBV6-4 with TRBJ2-2; a weak D match, TRBD2 (5 bases). V dropped 6 bases and J dropped 4 bases, with 18 bases sitting between them. Germline lookup yields CDR1 MRHNA and CDR2 SNTAGT. CDR3 length equals 16 residues. The CDR3 DNA follows: TGTGCCAGCAGCCACGCCACTAGTTTCAGCACCGGGGAGCTGTTTTTT. Protein: CASSHATSFSTGELFF.

The chain has TRBV29-1 and TRBJ2-3; unclear D gene. This CDR3 comprises 14 residues. V was shortened by 1 base and J by 1 base, with 9 bases between the two germline ends. Per the germline V gene, CDR1 is SQVTM and CDR2 is ANQGSEA. The CDR3 sequence: CSVEALLRTDTQYF. The CDR3 DNA sequence: TGCAGCGTTGAAGCCCTCCTCCGCACAGATACGCAGTATTTT.

This rearrangement joins TRBV6-5 to TRBJ1-5; 7 positions agree with TRBD1. Germline CDR1 is MNHEY and CDR2 is SVGAGI. The CDR3 is 14 residues long. After removal of 6 bases from V and 1 base from J, the junction contained 3 bases not matched to a gene. CDR3 in DNA: TGTGCCAGCAGGAGGGACAGAAGCAATCAGCCCCAGCATTTT. This gives the protein CASRRDRSNQPQHF.

The J gene is TRBJ2-5, the V gene TRBV27; 8 bases fit TRBD1. The V and J ends lost 4 bases and 5 bases, in that order; junction bases with no gene match: 6. The CDR3 extends over 14 amino acids. Germline CDR1 reads MNHEY; CDR2 reads SMNVEV (reference sequence). The DNA for the CDR3 is TGTGCCAGCAGTTCGGGACAGGCAATGGAGACCCAGTACTTC. This encodes CASSSGQAMETQYF.

V is TRBV7-9 and J is TRBJ1-6; D may be TRBD1 (6 bases). This CDR3 spans 17 amino acids. Germline V gene sequence: CDR1 SEHNR, CDR2 FQNEAQ (reference sequence). Trimming left V 0 bases short and J 5 bases short, with 14 bases between. The CDR3 DNA reads TGTGCCAGCAGCTTAGCCCACCAGGACAGACATAATTCACCCCTCCACTTT. It is translated as CASSLAHQDRHNSPLHF. The entire variable domain, with the rest obtained from reference TRBV7-9 and TRBJ1-6, is as follows: DTGVSQNPRHKITKRGQNVTFRCDPISEHNRLYWYRQTLGQGPEFLTYFQNEAQLEKSRLLSDRFSAERPKGSFSTLEIQRTEQGDSAMYLCASSLAHQDRHNSPLHFGNGTRLTVT.

This rearrangement joins TRBV3-1 (or the pseudogene TRBV3-2) to TRBJ2-1; 9 bases fit TRBD1. V trimming: 1 base; J trimming: 8 bases; junction bases outside the gene matches: 6. This CDR3 has 15 amino acids. Germline CDR1 and CDR2: LGHDT and YNNKEL (reference sequence). DNA of the CDR3: TGTGCCAGCAGCCAAGGACAGGGGGGTTACGATGAGCAGTTCTTC. This sequence encodes CASSQGQGGYDEQFF.

The CDR3 spells CASSGRDSSYEQYF. In DNA form, the CDR3 reads TGTGCCAGCAGCGGCCGGGACAGCTCCTACGAGCAGTACTTC. J is TRBJ2-7 and V is TRBV9, with 7 bases lining up with TRBD1. This CDR3 is 14 amino acids long. V dropped 3 bases and J dropped 0; count of bases not matched to a gene: 3. CDR1 is SGDLS and CDR2 is YYNGEE in the germline V gene.

The chain is built from TRBV29-1 and TRBJ2-1; possibly TRBD1 for D (6 bases). Germline V gene data show CDR1 as SQVTM and CDR2 as ANQGSEA. CDR3 length equals 18 residues. Between the trimmed V and J ends, which lost 1 base and 0 bases, there was a span of 19 bases. In nucleotides, the CDR3 is TGCAGCGTTGAAGCTAGATCCACAGGGTTTAGCTCCTACAATGAGCAGTTCTTC. Amino acid sequence: CSVEARSTGFSSYNEQFF.

About this clone itself: This same CDR3 is encoded by further DNA sequences in the sample. The chain has TRBV14 and TRBJ1-2, with D unresolved. Trimming removed 1 base from V and 0 bases from J, with 9 bases in between. The V gene's germline CDR1 is SGHDN and CDR2 FVKESK. The CDR3 sequence is 15 residues long. The CDR3, as DNA: TGTGCCAGCAGCCAAGTCGAGGGAGCTAACTATGGCTACACCTTC. This sequence encodes CASSQVEGANYGYTF.

CDR3 in DNA: TGCAGTGCTAGTCGCCAGGGGGACTATGGCTACACCTTC. Protein sequence: CSASRQGDYGYTF. This chain uses TRBV20-1 with TRBJ1-2; 7 bases align to TRBD1. Germline CDR1 is DFQATT and CDR2 is SNEGSKA (reference sequence). This CDR3 region has 13 residues. The ends lost 3 bases at V and 3 bases at J; junction bases unmatched: 4.

This chain links TRBV27 with TRBJ1-4, with unresolved D. This CDR3 region has 13 residues. Germline values: CDR1 MNHEY, CDR2 SMNVEV (reference sequence). V lost 8 bases and J lost 4, with 11 bases in between. Here the CDR3 reads CASPLEVNEKLFF. The CDR3 coding sequence is TGTGCCAGCCCGCTCGAGGTTAATGAAAAACTGTTTTTT.

CDR3 DNA: TGTGCCAGCAGTTACAACCGACCTTCCGGAGTGGAGCCCCAGCATTTT. Its protein is CASSYNRPSGVEPQHF. J is TRBJ1-5 and V is TRBV6-5, with unresolved D. CDR1 is MNHEY, CDR2 SVGAGI, per germline. V was trimmed by 2 bases and J by 8 bases, leaving 19 bases between them. CDR3 length equals 16 residues.

This chain links TRBV25-1 with TRBJ2-1; 9 bases match TRBD1. With V trimmed by 6 bases and J by 10 bases, 13 bases remained unmatched. CDR3 length: 15 amino acids. Germline-derived CDR1 and CDR2 are MGHDK and SYGVNS. Written as DNA, the CDR3 is TGTGCCAGCAGCAAACCGGGACAGGGTGCCCCGGAGCAGTTCTTC. It codes for CASSKPGQGAPEQFF.

The CDR3 spells CASSPVRELYNEQFF. The CDR3 DNA follows: TGTGCCAGCAGTCCCGTCAGGGAACTGTACAATGAGCAGTTCTTC. This chain joins TRBV6-5 and TRBJ2-1, with D maybe TRBD1 (5 bases). This CDR3 is built from 15 residues. Trimming removed 5 bases at V and 4 bases at J, with 15 bases between. Germline assignment: CDR1 MNHEY and CDR2 SVGAGI.

The chain recombines TRBV9 with TRBJ1-2, with D possibly being TRBD1 (5 bases). CDR1 is SGDLS, CDR2 YYNGEE, per germline. The V gene lost 0 bases and the J gene lost 7 bases, with 13 bases spanning the gap. This CDR3 is 14 amino acids long. The CDR3 here is CASSVVPGNGGYTF. The CDR3 nucleotides read TGTGCCAGCAGCGTAGTACCAGGGAACGGTGGCTACACCTTC.

This rearrangement joins TRBV6-5 to TRBJ2-2, with a weak D call TRBD1 (6 bases). V lost 4 bases, J lost 1 base, and 7 bases lay in between. CDR3 length equals 14 residues. The germline gives CDR1 MNHEY, CDR2 SVGAGI. CDR3 region: CASSSGENTGELFF. CDR3 DNA: TGTGCCAGCAGTTCAGGGGAGAACACCGGGGAGCTGTTTTTT.

The rearrangement uses TRBV6-5 and TRBJ1-2; TRBD1 matches at 8 bases. There are 15 residues in the CDR3. Losses at the gene ends were 4 bases for V and 2 bases for J; bases not matched to a gene: 6. Germline V gene sequence: CDR1 MNHEY, CDR2 SVGAGI. Here the CDR3 reads CASSFYRTGNYGYTF. CDR3 in DNA: TGTGCCAGCAGTTTCTATCGGACAGGGAACTATGGCTACACCTTC.

V gene TRBV11-2 combines with J gene TRBJ2-7; tentative D call: TRBD1 (6 bases). The V and J ends lost 2 bases and 1 base respectively, with 9 bases between them. The germline V gene has CDR1 SGHAT and CDR2 FQNNGV. This CDR3 spans 14 amino acids. The CDR3 loop is CASSLKQGSYEQYF. CDR3 in DNA: TGTGCCAGCAGCTTAAAACAGGGTTCCTACGAGCAGTACTTC. Looking up the rest from reference TRBV11-2 and TRBJ2-7 gives the full variable domain: EAGVAQSPRYKIIEKRQSVAFWCNPISGHATLYWYQQILGQGPKLLIQFQNNGVVDDSQLPKDRFSAERLKGVDSTLKIQPAKLEDSAVYLCASSLKQGSYEQYFGPGTRLTVT.

V gene TRBV5-1 combines with J gene TRBJ2-1, with 10 bases that match TRBD2. The CDR3 is 16 residues long. With 5 bases clipped from V and 2 bases from J, the junction kept 7 bases outside the gene matches. Looked up from germline, CDR1 is SGHRS and CDR2 is YFSETQ. The CDR3 DNA follows: TGCGCCAGCAGGTACCTGAGCGGGGGGGCCTACAATGAGCAGTTCTTC. Protein product: CASRYLSGGAYNEQFF.

V usage is TRBV19 and J usage is TRBJ2-5; D is ambiguous. CDR3 length: 16 residues. Germline CDR1 is LNHDA and CDR2 is SQIVND (reference sequence). V shed 3 bases and J shed 5 bases, with 19 bases lying between them. CDR3 DNA: TGTGCCAGTAGTATGAACCAGAACCTAGGTCAGGAGACCCAGTACTTC. It yields the protein CASSMNQNLGQETQYF.

V and J are TRBV21-1 and TRBJ2-5; the table's D gene call, TRBD2, was not cross checked with the DNA. TRBV21-1 is labeled a pseudogene. The CDR3 has 16 amino acids. CDR3: CASSKGVASTPETQYF. CDR3 nucleotide sequence: TGTGCCAGCAGCAAGGGTGTAGCGTCGACACCAGAGACCCAGTACTTC.

This clone was seen ten or more times. The chain uses TRBV3-1 (or the pseudogene TRBV3-2) and TRBJ2-7; 9 bases agree with TRBD2. In germline, CDR1 is LGHDT, CDR2 YNNKEL (reference sequence). CDR3 size: 16 residues. Germline trimming cut 2 bases from V and 4 bases from J; bases unmatched to any gene: 9. CDR3: CASSQRWRGGPYEQYF. CDR3 sequence (DNA): TGTGCCAGCAGCCAACGGTGGCGGGGGGGCCCTTACGAGCAGTACTTC.

The chain recombines TRBV5-1 with TRBJ1-3; maybe TRBD1 (5 bases). CDR1 and CDR2 (germline): SGHRS, YFSETQ. The CDR3 is 15 amino acids. The V gene lost 1 base and the J gene lost 0 bases, with 8 bases spanning the gap. CDR3 in amino acids: CASSLTGDSGNTIYF. The CDR3 bases are TGCGCCAGCAGCTTGACAGGAGACTCTGGAAACACCATATATTTT.